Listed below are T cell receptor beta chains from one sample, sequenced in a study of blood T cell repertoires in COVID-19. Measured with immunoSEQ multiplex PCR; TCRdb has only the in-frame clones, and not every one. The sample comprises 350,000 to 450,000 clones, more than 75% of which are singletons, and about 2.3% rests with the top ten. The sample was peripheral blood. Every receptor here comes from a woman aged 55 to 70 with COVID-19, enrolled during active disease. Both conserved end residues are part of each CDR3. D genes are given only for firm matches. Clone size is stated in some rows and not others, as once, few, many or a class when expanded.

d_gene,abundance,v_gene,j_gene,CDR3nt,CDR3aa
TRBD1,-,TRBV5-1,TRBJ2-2,TGCGCCAGCAGCTTCAGGACAGGGCAGAACACCGGGGAGCTGTTTTTT,CASSFRTGQNTGELFF
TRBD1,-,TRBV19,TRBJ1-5,TGTGCCAGTAGGCGAAGGGACAGGGGGCGAAGCAATCAGCCCCAGCATTTT,CASRRRDRGRSNQPQHF
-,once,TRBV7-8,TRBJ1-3,TGTGCCAGCAGCTTACCCGGGTCTGGAAACACCATATATTTT,CASSLPGSGNTIYF
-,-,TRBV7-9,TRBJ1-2,TGTGCCAGCAGCCCGGGTTATGACTATGGCTACACCTTC,CASSPGYDYGYTF
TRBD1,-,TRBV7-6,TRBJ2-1,TGTGCCAGCAGCGGCGAGGGCGGGACAGGGGGCTACAATGAGCAGTTCTTC,CASSGEGGTGGYNEQFF
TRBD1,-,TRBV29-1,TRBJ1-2,TGCAGCGTTGAGGCGAGCCCAATCCGACAGGGACTCTATGGCTACACCTTC,CSVEASPIRQGLYGYTF
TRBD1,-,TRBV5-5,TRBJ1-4,TGTGCCAGCAGCCCGATAGCAGGGGGCTTAACTAATGAAAAACTGTTTTTT,CASSPIAGGLTNEKLFF
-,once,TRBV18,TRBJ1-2,TGTGCCAGCTCACCAGGGCAGGGGCAAAACTATGGCTACACCTTC,CASSPGQGQNYGYTF
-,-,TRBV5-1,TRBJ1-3,TGCGCCAGCAGCTTGGCGGGGAGAGGAAACACCATATATTTT,CASSLAGRGNTIYF
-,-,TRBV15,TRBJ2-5,TGTGCCACCAGCAGAGCCAGGTGGGAGACCCAGTACTTC,CATSRARWETQYF
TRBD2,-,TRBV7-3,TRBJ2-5,TGTGCCAGCAGCTTAACTGGGGAGGGCTGGGAGACCCAGTACTTC,CASSLTGEGWETQYF
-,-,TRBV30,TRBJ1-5,TGTGCCTGGCTAGGGGTGAACAGTTTAAGCAATCAGCCCCAGCATTTT,CAWLGVNSLSNQPQHF
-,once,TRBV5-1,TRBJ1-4,TGCGCCAGCAGCTTGGTAGGGGATCAGCCAGAAAAACTGTTTTTT,CASSLVGDQPEKLFF
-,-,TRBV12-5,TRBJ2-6,TGTGCTAGTGGTTACAGCAGGTCCGGGGCCAACGTCCTGACTTTC,CASGYSRSGANVLTF
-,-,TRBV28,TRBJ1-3,TGTGCCAGCAGTTTATTTTTCGGGGAAGACACCATATATTTT,CASSLFFGEDTIYF
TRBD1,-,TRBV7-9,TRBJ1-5,TGTGCCAGCAGCTCCGGGACAGGGAGGAATCAGCCCCAGCATTTT,CASSSGTGRNQPQHF
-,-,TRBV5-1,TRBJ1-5,TGCGCCAGCAGCTCGCAGGGTGAACAGCCCCAGCATTTT,CASSSQGEQPQHF
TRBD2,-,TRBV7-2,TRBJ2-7,TGTGCCAGCAGCCAACTAGCGGGGAGCTCCTACGAGCAGTACTTC,CASSQLAGSSYEQYF
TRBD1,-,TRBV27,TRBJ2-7,TGTGCCAGCAGTTTATCTGGGACAGGGGTCTCGATTTACGAGCAGTACTTC,CASSLSGTGVSIYEQYF
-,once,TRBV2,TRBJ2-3,TGTGCCAGCAGTGTCTCAGGGGCCCTCACAGATACGCAGTATTTT,CASSVSGALTDTQYF
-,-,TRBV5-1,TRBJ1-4,TGCGCCAGCAGCCAGAGGGCTACTAATGAAAAACTGTTTTTT,CASSQRATNEKLFF
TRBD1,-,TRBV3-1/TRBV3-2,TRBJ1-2,TGTGCCAGCAGTCTAGGGACAGCCATAAGAAACTATGGCTACACCTTC,CASSLGTAIRNYGYTF
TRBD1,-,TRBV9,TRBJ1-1,TGTGCCAGCGGCAAAACAGGGGTGGCCACTGAAGCTTTCTTT,CASGKTGVATEAFF
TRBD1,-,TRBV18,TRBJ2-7,TGTGCCAGCTCACGGGACAGGGGATCTAGCGAGCAGTACTTC,CASSRDRGSSEQYF
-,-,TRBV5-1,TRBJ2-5,TGCGCCAGCAGCTTGGGTGGGGCTAGTTCGGAGACCCAGTACTTC,CASSLGGASSETQYF
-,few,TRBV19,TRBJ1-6,TGTGCCAGTAGTATCCAGCAGGGGCTCTCCTATAATTCACCCCTCCACTTT,CASSIQQGLSYNSPLHF
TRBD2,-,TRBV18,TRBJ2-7,TGTGCCAGCTCACCCGATAAGCTAGCGGTGTACGAGCAGTACTTC,CASSPDKLAVYEQYF
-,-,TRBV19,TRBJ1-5,TGTGCCAGTACCCTCCGGGCGGGTCAGCCCCAGCATTTT,CASTLRAGQPQHF
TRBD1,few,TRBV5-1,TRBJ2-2,TGCGCCAGCAACACAGGGGCCACCGGGGAGCTGTTTTTT,CASNTGATGELFF
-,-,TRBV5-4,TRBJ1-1,TGTGCCAGCAGCTTGGCAGGGGCGCAGAACACTGAAGCTTTCTTT,CASSLAGAQNTEAFF
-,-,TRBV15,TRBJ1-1,TGTGCCACCAGCTCCCGGGGAGGGACTGAAGCTTTCTTT,CATSSRGGTEAFF
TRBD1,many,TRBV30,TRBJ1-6,TGTGCCTGGAGTCCGCCGGAGTGGGCAGGGGGCTCCTATAATTCACCCCTCCACTTT,CAWSPPEWAGGSYNSPLHF
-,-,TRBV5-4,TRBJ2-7,TGTGCCAGCAGCAACCGAGGAGGGTCGTCGCCCTACGAGCAGTACTTC,CASSNRGGSSPYEQYF
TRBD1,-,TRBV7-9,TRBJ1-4,TGTGCCAGCAGTTCGACAGGGGCAGATGAAAAACTGTTTTTT,CASSSTGADEKLFF
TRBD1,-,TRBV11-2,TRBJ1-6,TGTGCCAGCAGCTTAGTCGGACAGGGTAATTCACCCCTCCACTTT,CASSLVGQGNSPLHF
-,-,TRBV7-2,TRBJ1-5,TGTGCCAGCAGCTCGGGAAAAGGGAAGAATAGCAATCAGCCCCAGCATTTT,CASSSGKGKNSNQPQHF
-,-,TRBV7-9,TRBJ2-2,TGTGCCAGCAGCACCCGCGGGACCCCGGAGACCGGGGAGCTGTTTTTT,CASSTRGTPETGELFF
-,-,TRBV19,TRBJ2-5,TGTGCCAGTAGTATTTCCACAGCTAAAGAGACCCAGTACTTC,CASSISTAKETQYF
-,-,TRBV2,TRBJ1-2,TGTGCCAGCATCTTACAGAAACCTTCGGGAGGCTACACCTTC,CASILQKPSGGYTF
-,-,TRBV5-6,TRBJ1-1,TGTGCCAGCAGCCCACAGATACACACTGAAGCTTTCTTT,CASSPQIHTEAFF